The subject of this entry is one TCR beta chain. Germline lookup yields CDR1 SGHKS and CDR2 YYEKEE (reference sequence). After removal of 3 bases from V and 4 bases from J, the junction contained 6 bases not matched to a gene. The CDR3 consists of 14 residues. This specimen belongs to a study of shared T cell receptors in the human thymus. Measured with immunoSEQ multiplex PCR; TCRdb has only the in-frame clones, and not every one. The sample includes 540,000 or so clones, more than 75% seen only once; the top ten take less than 0.015%. The same specimen was also included in a second study, on human thymus T cells. That work contributes: Resections were taken during corrective heart surgery, and the thymus tissue came from these. Gene usage (both V and J) appeared biased in thymic and blood repertoires.

Sequencing was done on a sample of thymocytes. The chain is built from TRBV5-5 and TRBJ1-2; 7 bases are shared with TRBD1. The sequence was collected from a boy younger than two with a congenital heart defect. The CDR3 reads CASSSGQALYGYTF. The CDR3 DNA follows: TGTGCCAGCAGCTCTGGACAGGCTCTCTATGGCTACACCTTC.